This T cell receptor (beta chain) was obtained from a study of PD-1 blockade in classical Hodgkin lymphoma. Whole-study results and caveats: Anyone who began nivolumab under 1 year after ASCT was excluded.

For this clone: The antigen is unknown.

Only in-frame clones appear in the TCRdb table, and some are missing; sequencing was by immunoSEQ multiplex PCR. The sample includes roughly 12,000 clones, approximately 80% seen only once; the top ten take around a quarter. The CDR3 loop spans 15 amino acids. From germline, CDR1 is SGHVS and CDR2 FNYEAQ. Trimming cost V 2 bases and J 3 bases, with 11 bases left between them. The patients all showed relapse after autologous stem cell transplantation, while their brentuximab vedotin exposure varied. After PBMCs were thawed, their CD8+ T cells were isolated by magnetic negative selection. The specimen was CD8+ T cells from blood, collected at baseline. This sequence originates from a human donor with classical Hodgkin lymphoma. The chain recombines TRBV7-6 with TRBJ2-1; the D gene could be TRBD1 or TRBD2 (6 bases each). This CDR3 reads CASSLWGAGYNEQFF. DNA for the CDR3: TGTGCCAGCAGCTTATGGGGGGCAGGCTACAATGAGCAGTTCTTC. Supplemented by reference TRBV7-6 and TRBJ2-1, the full variable domain reads GAGVSQSPRYKVTKRGQDVALRCDPISGHVSLYWYRQALGQGPEFLTYFNYEAQQDKSGLPNDRFSAERPEGSISTLTIQRTEQRDSAMYRCASSLWGAGYNEQFFGPGTRLTVL.